Listed below are T cell receptor beta chains from one sample, sequenced in a study of graft-versus-host responses after intestinal transplantation. This table comes from immunoSEQ multiplex PCR, and its TCRdb copy is limited to in-frame clones, with some not included. The sample lists 80,000 to 95,000 clones, over 80% seen once, with roughly 5.6% in the top ten. These receptors lack a known antigen. Sequencing was performed on unstimulated CD8+ T cells sorted from spleen or lymph node cells, taken before intestinal transplant. These receptor sequences come from a human donor who received an intestinal transplant. Each CDR3 is given with its conserved first and last residue. The D gene is left open where the match is weak. Size tells how often a clone was seen (once, few, many) or the class of an expanded clone, and some rows leave it out.

13	TRBD2	TRBV29-1	TRBJ2-5	once	TGCAGCGTTGAAGATCTGGGGGGGGAGACCCAGTACTTC	CSVEDLGGETQYF
14	.	TRBV4-1	TRBJ1-5	.	TGCGCCAGCAGCCAAGAGAGGGTCAATCAGCCCCAGCATTTT	CASSQERVNQPQHF
17	.	TRBV12-2	TRBJ1-6	.	TGTGCAAGTCGCTTCTCGGGACAGGGGGCGAATAATTCACCCCTCCACTTT	CASRFSGQGANNSPLHF
15	.	TRBV11-2	TRBJ2-5	.	TGTGCCAGCAGCTTAGCGTCAGGGGTAGGAGAGACCCAGTACTTC	CASSLASGVGETQYF
16	TRBD1	TRBV10-1	TRBJ1-1	.	TGCGCCAGCAGTGAGGGGACAGGGGAGTTTTGGACTGAAGCTTTCTTT	CASSEGTGEFWTEAFF
17	TRBD2	TRBV10-1	TRBJ2-3	.	TGCGCCAGCAGTGTGTCTAGCGGGACCTACAGCACAGATACGCAGTATTTT	CASSVSSGTYSTDTQYF
9	.	TRBV20-1	TRBJ2-4	.	TGCAGTGGCATAAACATTCAGTACTTC	CSGINIQYF
17	.	TRBV7-9	TRBJ1-2	once	TGTGCCAGCAGCGATACACAGGGAGGTCTCTACAACTATGGCTACACCTTC	CASSDTQGGLYNYGYTF
18	.	TRBV6-1	TRBJ1-1	medium-sized	TGTGCCAGCAGTGTTTCGATGGTCCCTTTGGACATGAACACTGAAGCTTTCTTT	CASSVSMVPLDMNTEAFF
14	TRBD2	TRBV7-9	TRBJ2-7	.	TGTGCCAGCAGCTTAGTGGGCTCCGGGAGGTTGAAGTACTTC	CASSLVGSGRLKYF
14	TRBD2	TRBV7-9	TRBJ2-1	.	TGTGCCAGCAGCTTAGGGACTAGCGGCAATGAGCAGTTCTTC	CASSLGTSGNEQFF
16	.	TRBV7-9	TRBJ2-1	.	TGTGCCAGCTCACTAGTTCGTGGGAGGAGATACAATGAGCAGTTCTTC	CASSLVRGRRYNEQFF
14	.	TRBV6-1	TRBJ2-4	.	TGTGCCAGCAGTGACAGGGTTGCCAAAAACATTCAGTACTTC	CASSDRVAKNIQYF
15	TRBD1	TRBV10-3	TRBJ2-1	.	TGTGCCATCAGTGAGGAAGGACAGGCTAACCCTGAGCAGTTCTTC	CAISEEGQANPEQFF
16	.	TRBV5-3	TRBJ2-7	.	TGTGCCAGAAGCTTGGCTCGACCGACAGAGTACTACGAGCAGTACTTC	CARSLARPTEYYEQYF
14	TRBD2	TRBV6-5	TRBJ2-2	once	TGTGCCAGCAGTTCTAGCGGGGTTGCCGGGGAGCTGTTTTTT	CASSSSGVAGELFF
14	.	TRBV6-5	TRBJ2-3	.	TGTGCCAGCAGTTATGGATCGGACACAGATACGCAGTATTTT	CASSYGSDTDTQYF
15	.	TRBV27	TRBJ2-7	.	TGTGCCAGCAGTTTAATTAGCGAACTTTCCTACGAGCAGTACTTC	CASSLISELSYEQYF
20	TRBD1	TRBV15	TRBJ2-3	.	TGTGCCACCAGCAGAGATAGTTTCGGGTTGGGGACAGCATGGGGGGATACGCAGTATTTT	CATSRDSFGLGTAWGDTQYF
15	TRBD2	TRBV6-5	TRBJ2-5	few	TGTGCCAGCAGTTACGGGACTAGCGGGGTTGAGACCCAGTACTTC	CASSYGTSGVETQYF
16	.	TRBV4-1	TRBJ2-1	.	TGCGCCAGCAGCCAAGAAAGCGGAAGCTCCTACAATGAGCAGTTCTTC	CASSQESGSSYNEQFF
15	.	TRBV11-3	TRBJ2-3	once	TGTGCCAGCAGCCAATGGGGACGTCCATTCGATACGCAGTATTTT	CASSQWGRPFDTQYF
14	.	TRBV28	TRBJ2-2	.	TGTGCCAGCAGTTTATCTGGCACGGCCGGGGAGCTGTTTTTT	CASSLSGTAGELFF
15	.	TRBV7-9	TRBJ1-5	.	TGTGCCAGCAGCCACGCCGGACAGCGCGATCAGCCCCAGCATTTT	CASSHAGQRDQPQHF
13	.	TRBV10-3	TRBJ2-3	.	TGTGCCACCGACGGGGGTAACACAGATACGCAGTATTTT	CATDGGNTDTQYF
15	TRBD1	TRBV4-2	TRBJ1-1	.	TGTGCCAGCAGCCAAGGGGTCAGGGGGTCGTCTGAAGCTTTCTTT	CASSQGVRGSSEAFF
15	.	TRBV2	TRBJ2-1	.	TGTGCCAGCAGTTCTCCGCGGAACCTGTACAATGAGCAGTTCTTC	CASSSPRNLYNEQFF
17	TRBD1	TRBV2	TRBJ1-3	.	TGTGCCAGCAGCGGGGACAGACTCCGCCACTCTGGAAACACCATATATTTT	CASSGDRLRHSGNTIYF